Following are 5 T cell receptor beta chains from one sample sequenced in a study of cytomegalovirus exposure and HLA in healthy donors (dated by TCRdb to about 2017). The library relied on the immunoSEQ multiplex PCR assay. For the multiplex PCR, a mixture combining 60 forward primers for TCR Vbeta segments and 13 reverse primers for TCR Jbeta segments was used. TCRdb took over this immuneACCESS table, retaining in-frame rearrangements with V and J assigned. Such tables are incomplete; in checked studies, under half of the missing clones stem from an unresolved V gene, and the remainder is unexplained. For this sample the table gives tens of thousands of clones, of which roughly four fifths were detected only once. The ten largest make up around 7% of the sample. The material sequenced was PBMCs. These receptors were collected from a human donor in good health.

The rearrangement uses TRBV6-6 and TRBJ2-1; TRBD2 aligns across 10 bases. Germline trimming cut 10 bases from V and 7 bases from J; bases unmatched to any gene: 7. The CDR3 has 13 residues. Germline lookup yields CDR1 MNHNY and CDR2 SVGAGI (reference sequence). The CDR3 DNA reads as TGTGCCACCGAGCGGGGGGGGCCAAATGAGCAGTTCTTC. This gives the protein CATERGGPNEQFF.

The V call is TRBV27, the J call TRBJ2-5; a weak D match, TRBD2 (6 bases). V was clipped by 5 bases and J by 5 bases, with 15 bases between them. The CDR3 length is 14 residues. Germline CDR1 is MNHEY and CDR2 is SMNVEV (reference sequence). In DNA, the CDR3 is TGTGCCAGCAGTCCCCGGGGGTGGGCGGAGACCCAGTACTTC. Its translation: CASSPRGWAETQYF.

The chain uses TRBV5-1 and TRBJ2-7; tentatively, D is TRBD2 (6 bases). The CDR3 extends over 15 amino acids. V gave up 2 bases and J gave up 0 bases, with 12 bases separating them. Germline CDR1 is SGHRS and CDR2 is YFSETQ. CDR3: CASSFSAGSSYEQYF. The CDR3 DNA follows: TGCGCCAGCAGCTTTTCAGCGGGCAGCTCCTACGAGCAGTACTTC.

The chain is built from TRBV5-5 and TRBJ2-7, with D possibly matching TRBD2 (5 bases). Trimming shortened V by 4 bases and J by 0 bases, and 11 bases separated the two germline ends. The CDR3 is 14 residues long. CDR1 is SGHKS, CDR2 YYEKEE, per germline (reference sequence). The CDR3 region has the DNA TGTGCCAGCAGCCCCGGACTGAGCTCCTACGAGCAGTACTTC. As protein: CASSPGLSSYEQYF.

The V and J genes are TRBV27 and TRBJ2-7; 8 bases agree with TRBD1. The V and J ends lost 5 bases and 0 bases, in that order; junction bases with no gene match: 9. The CDR3 spans 16 residues. CDR1 is MNHEY, CDR2 SMNVEV, per germline (reference sequence). The CDR3 sequence: CASSHTGTGSSYEQYF. DNA of the CDR3: TGTGCCAGCAGTCATACCGGGACAGGCAGCTCCTACGAGCAGTACTTC.